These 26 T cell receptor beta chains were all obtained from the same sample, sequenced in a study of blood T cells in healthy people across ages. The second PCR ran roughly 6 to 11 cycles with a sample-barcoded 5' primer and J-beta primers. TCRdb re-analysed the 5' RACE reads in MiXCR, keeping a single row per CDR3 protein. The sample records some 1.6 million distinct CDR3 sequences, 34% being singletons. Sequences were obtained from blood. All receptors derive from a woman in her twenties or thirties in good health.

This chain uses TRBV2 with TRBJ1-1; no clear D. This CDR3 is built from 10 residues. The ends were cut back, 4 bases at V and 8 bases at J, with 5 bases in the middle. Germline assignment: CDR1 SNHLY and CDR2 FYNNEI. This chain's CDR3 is CASSGGEAFF. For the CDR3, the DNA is TGTGCCAGCAGTGGAGGGGAAGCTTTCTTT.

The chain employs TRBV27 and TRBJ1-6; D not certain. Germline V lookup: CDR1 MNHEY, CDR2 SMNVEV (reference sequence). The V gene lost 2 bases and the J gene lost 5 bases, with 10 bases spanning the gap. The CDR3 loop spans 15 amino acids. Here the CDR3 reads CASSLERTDNSPLHF. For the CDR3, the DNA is TGTGCCAGCAGTTTAGAGAGGACGGATAATTCACCCCTCCACTTT.

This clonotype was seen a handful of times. CDR3 region: CSVRREGGLSYEQYF. The CDR3 DNA follows: TGCAGTGTCAGAAGGGAGGGGGGCCTCTCCTACGAGCAGTACTTC. The chain employs TRBV20-1 and TRBJ2-7; D is possibly TRBD2 (7 bases). The CDR3 totals 15 residues. Germline CDR1 reads DFQATT; CDR2 reads SNEGSKA (reference sequence). Between the trimmed V and J ends, which lost 7 bases and 0 bases, there was a span of 19 bases.

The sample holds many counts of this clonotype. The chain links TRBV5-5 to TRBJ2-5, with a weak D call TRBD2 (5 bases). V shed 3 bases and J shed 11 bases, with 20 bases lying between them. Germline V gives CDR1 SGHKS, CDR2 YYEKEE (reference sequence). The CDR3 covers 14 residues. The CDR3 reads CASSSPRRGREQYF. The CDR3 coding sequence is TGTGCCAGCAGCTCCCCTCGACGGGGTAGAGAACAGTACTTC.

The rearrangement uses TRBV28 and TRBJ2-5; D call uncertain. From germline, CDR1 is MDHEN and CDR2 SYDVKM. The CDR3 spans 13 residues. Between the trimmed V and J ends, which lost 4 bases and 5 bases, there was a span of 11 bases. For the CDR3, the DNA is TGTGCCAGCAGTTCCGAGGACCTTGAGACCCAGTACTTC. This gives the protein CASSSEDLETQYF.

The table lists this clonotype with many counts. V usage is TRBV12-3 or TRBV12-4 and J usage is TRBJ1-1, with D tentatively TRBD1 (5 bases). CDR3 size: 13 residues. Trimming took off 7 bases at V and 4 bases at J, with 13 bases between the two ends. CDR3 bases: TGTGCCAGCAACCAGGGTTTGCGCACTGAAGCTTTCTTT. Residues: CASNQGLRTEAFF.

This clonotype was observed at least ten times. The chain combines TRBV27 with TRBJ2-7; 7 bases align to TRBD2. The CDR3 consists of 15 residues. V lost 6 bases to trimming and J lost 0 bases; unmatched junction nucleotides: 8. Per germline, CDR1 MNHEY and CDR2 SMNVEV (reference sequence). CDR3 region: CASSLGLAASYEQYF. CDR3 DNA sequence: TGTGCCAGCAGCTTAGGTCTAGCGGCCTCCTACGAGCAGTACTTC.

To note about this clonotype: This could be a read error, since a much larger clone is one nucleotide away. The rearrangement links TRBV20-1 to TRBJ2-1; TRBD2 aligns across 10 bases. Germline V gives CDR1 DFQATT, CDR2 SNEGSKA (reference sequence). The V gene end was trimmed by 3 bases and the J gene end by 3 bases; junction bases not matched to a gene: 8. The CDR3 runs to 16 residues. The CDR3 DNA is TGCAGTGCTAGTGACATAACTAGCGGGAACTACAATGAGCAGTTCTTC. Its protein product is CSASDITSGNYNEQFF.

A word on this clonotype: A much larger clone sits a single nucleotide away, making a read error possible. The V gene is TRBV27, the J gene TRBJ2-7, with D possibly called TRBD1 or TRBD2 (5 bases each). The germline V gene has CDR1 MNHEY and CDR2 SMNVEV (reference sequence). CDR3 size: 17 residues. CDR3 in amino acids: CASSFSGPWGSSYEQCF. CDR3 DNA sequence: TGTGCCAGCAGTTTTTCGGGACCGTGGGGCAGCTCCTACGAGCAGTGCTTC.

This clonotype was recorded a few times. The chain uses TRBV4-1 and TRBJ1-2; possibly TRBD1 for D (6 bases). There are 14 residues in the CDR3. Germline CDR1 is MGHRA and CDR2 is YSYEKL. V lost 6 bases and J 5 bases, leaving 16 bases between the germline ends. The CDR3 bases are TGCGCCAGCAGAGTCCAGGGGTCCCCGTATGGCTACACCTTC. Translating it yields CASRVQGSPYGYTF.

In DNA, the CDR3 is TGTGCCAGCAGCTTAGCGAAAGGGCAGAACACTGAAGCTTTCTTT. As protein: CASSLAKGQNTEAFF. The chain joins TRBV7-9 to TRBJ1-1; D unclear. The length of the CDR3 is 15 residues. Germline loops: CDR1 SEHNR, CDR2 FQNEAQ (reference sequence). Trimming cost V 0 bases and J 1 base, with 9 bases left between them.

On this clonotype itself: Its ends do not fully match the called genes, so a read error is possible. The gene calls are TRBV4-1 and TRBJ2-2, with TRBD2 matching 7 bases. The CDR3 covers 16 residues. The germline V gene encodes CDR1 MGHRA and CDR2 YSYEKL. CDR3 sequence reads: CAGSHRGLANTGELFF. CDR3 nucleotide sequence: TGCGCCGGCAGCCACCGCGGACTAGCGAACACCGGGGAGCTGTTTTTT.

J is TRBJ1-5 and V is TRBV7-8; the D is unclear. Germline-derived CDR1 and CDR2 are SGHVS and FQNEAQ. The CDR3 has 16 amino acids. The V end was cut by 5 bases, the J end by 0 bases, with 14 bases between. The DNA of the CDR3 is TGTGCCAGCAGCCCTAGGCAGGTTGTTAGCAATCAGCCCCAGCATTTT. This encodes CASSPRQVVSNQPQHF. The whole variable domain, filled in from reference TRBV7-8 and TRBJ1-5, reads GAGVSQSPRYKVAKRGQDVALRCDPISGHVSLFWYQQALGQGPEFLTYFQNEAQLDKSGLPSDRFFAERPEGSVSTLKIQRTQQEDSAVYLCASSPRQVVSNQPQHFGDGTRLSIL.

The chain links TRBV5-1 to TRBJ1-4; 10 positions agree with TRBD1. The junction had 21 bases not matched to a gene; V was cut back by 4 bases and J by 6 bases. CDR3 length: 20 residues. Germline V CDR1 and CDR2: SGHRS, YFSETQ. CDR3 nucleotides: TGCGCCAGCAGCCCCGTCCCGGGACAGGGGCGAGCGGTGTCCGATGAAAAACTGTTTTTT. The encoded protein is CASSPVPGQGRAVSDEKLFF. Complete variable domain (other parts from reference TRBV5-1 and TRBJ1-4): KAGVTQTPRYLIKTRGQQVTLSCSPISGHRSVSWYQQTPGQGLQFLFEYFSETQRNKGNFPGRFSGRQFSNSRSEMNVSTLELGDSALYLCASSPVPGQGRAVSDEKLFFGSGTQLSVL.

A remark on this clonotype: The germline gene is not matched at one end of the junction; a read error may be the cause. Here the CDR3 DNA reads TGTGCCGGCAGCCAAACCCCAGGTCTAGCGACCTACGAGCAGTACTTC. This codes for CAGSQTPGLATYEQYF. V usage is TRBV3-1 and J usage is TRBJ2-7; D may be TRBD2 (6 bases). The germline CDR1 and CDR2 sequences are LGHDT and YNNKEL (reference sequence). This CDR3 has 16 amino acids.

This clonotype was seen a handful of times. The CDR3 loop is CAISESPGQGSYEQYF. CDR3 bases: TGTGCCATCAGTGAGTCACCGGGGCAGGGCTCCTACGAGCAGTACTTC. The chain recombines TRBV10-3 with TRBJ2-7; either TRBD1 or TRBD2 may fit D (5 bases each). Trimming left V 0 bases short and J 0 bases short, with 12 bases between. Germline V lookup: CDR1 ENHRY, CDR2 SYGVKD. This CDR3 has 16 residues.

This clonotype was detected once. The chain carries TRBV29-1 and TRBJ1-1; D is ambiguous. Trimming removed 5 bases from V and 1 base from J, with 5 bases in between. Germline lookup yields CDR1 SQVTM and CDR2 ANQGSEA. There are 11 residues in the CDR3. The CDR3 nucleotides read TGCAGCGTTTCCTCGAACACTGAAGCTTTCTTT. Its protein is CSVSSNTEAFF.

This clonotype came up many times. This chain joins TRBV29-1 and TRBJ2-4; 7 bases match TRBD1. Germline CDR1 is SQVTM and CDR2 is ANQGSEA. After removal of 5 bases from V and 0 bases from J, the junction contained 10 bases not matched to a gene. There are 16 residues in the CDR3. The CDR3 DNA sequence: TGCAGCGTTTTAGGAACAGGGGAGAGAGCCAAAAACATTCAGTACTTC. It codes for CSVLGTGERAKNIQYF. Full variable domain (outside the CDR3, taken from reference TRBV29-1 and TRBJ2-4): SAVISQKPSRDICQRGTSLTIQCQVDSQVTMMFWYRQQPGQSLTLIATANQGSEATYESGFVIDKFPISRPNLTFSTLTVSNMSPEDSSIYLCSVLGTGERAKNIQYFGAGTRLSVL.

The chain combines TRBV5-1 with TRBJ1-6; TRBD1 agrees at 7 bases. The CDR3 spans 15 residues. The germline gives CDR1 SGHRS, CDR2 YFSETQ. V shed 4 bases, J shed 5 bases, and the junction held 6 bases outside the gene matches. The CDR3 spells CASSTRDSDNSPLHF. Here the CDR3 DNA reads TGCGCCAGCAGCACCCGGGACAGTGATAATTCACCCCTCCACTTT. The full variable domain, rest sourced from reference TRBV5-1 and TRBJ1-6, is KAGVTQTPRYLIKTRGQQVTLSCSPISGHRSVSWYQQTPGQGLQFLFEYFSETQRNKGNFPGRFSGRQFSNSRSEMNVSTLELGDSALYLCASSTRDSDNSPLHFGNGTRLTVT.

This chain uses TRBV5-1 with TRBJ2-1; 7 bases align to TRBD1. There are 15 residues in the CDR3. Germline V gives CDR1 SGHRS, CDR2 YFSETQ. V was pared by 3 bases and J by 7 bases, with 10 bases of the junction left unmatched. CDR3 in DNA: TGCGCCAGCAGCTCCCCGACAGGGAACCATAATGAGCAGTTCTTC. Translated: CASSSPTGNHNEQFF.

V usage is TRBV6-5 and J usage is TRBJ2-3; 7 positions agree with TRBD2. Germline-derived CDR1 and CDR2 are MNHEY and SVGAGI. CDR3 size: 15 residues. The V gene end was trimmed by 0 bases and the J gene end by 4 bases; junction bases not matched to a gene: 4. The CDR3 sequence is CASSYSAGAADTQYF. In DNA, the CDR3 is TGTGCCAGCAGTTACTCCGCGGGAGCGGCAGATACGCAGTATTTT.

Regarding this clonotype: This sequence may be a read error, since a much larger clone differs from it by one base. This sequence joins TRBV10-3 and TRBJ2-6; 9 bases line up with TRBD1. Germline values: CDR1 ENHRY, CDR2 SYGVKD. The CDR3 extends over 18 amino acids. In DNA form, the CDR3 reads TGTGCCACCAGTGAGTCTCGACAGGGGGTATCTGGGGCCAACGTCCTGACTTTC. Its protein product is CATSESRQGVSGANVLTF.

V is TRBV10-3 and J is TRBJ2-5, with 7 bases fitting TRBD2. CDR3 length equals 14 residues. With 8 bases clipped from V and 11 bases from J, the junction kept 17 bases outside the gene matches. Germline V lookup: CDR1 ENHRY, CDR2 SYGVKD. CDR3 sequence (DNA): TGTGCCATCGCACCTGGACTAGGGGCCGACGGGCAGTACTTC. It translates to CAIAPGLGADGQYF.

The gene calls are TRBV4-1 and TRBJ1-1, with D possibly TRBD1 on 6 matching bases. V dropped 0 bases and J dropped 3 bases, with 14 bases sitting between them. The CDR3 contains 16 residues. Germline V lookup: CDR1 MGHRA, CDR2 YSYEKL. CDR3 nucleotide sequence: TGCGCCAGCAGCCAAGAGAGGTCTGGGGGCGACACTGAAGCTTTCTTT. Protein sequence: CASSQERSGGDTEAFF.

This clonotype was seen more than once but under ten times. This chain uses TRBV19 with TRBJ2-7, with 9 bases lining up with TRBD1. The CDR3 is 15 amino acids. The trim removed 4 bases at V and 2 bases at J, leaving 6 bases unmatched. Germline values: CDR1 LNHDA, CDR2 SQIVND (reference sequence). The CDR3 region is CASSTTGGAAYEQYF. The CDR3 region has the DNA TGTGCCAGTAGTACTACAGGGGGCGCAGCCTACGAGCAGTACTTC.

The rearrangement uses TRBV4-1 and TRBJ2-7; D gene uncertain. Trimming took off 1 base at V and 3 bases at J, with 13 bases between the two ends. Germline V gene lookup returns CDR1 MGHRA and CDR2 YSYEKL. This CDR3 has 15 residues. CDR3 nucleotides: TGCGCCAGCAGCCAAGGGAGAGCCGCCGGCTACGAGCAGTACTTC. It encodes CASSQGRAAGYEQYF.